A single sample is the source of the 27 T cell receptor beta chains below, sequenced in a study of multiple sclerosis patients with progressive multifocal leukoencephalopathy. The table came from immunoSEQ multiplex PCR; TCRdb's copy has only in-frame clones and leaves some out. The sample carries tens of thousands of clones, roughly nine tenths recorded once. The time point denotes: about 6 months of natalizumab therapy. The sample in question was PBMCs, obtained from a patient treated with natalizumab. The receptor source for this set is a human donor with multiple sclerosis.

This clone was observed a handful of times. This chain uses TRBV7-6 with TRBJ1-4, with D maybe TRBD1 (5 bases). Trimming removed 2 bases from V and 8 bases from J, with 18 bases in between. The CDR3 spans 16 residues. Germline CDR1 reads SGHVS; CDR2 reads FNYEAQ. The DNA of the CDR3 is TGTGCCAGCAGCTTAATTTTCCAGGGCGTTTTGGAAAAACTGTTTTTT. Protein: CASSLIFQGVLEKLFF.

The J gene is TRBJ2-4, the V gene TRBV10-1; possible D gene TRBD1, 6 bases. The germline CDR1 and CDR2 sequences are WNHNN and SYGVQD (reference sequence). Trimming removed 0 bases at V and 10 bases at J, with 10 bases between. This CDR3 is 13 amino acids long. CDR3 sequence reads: CASSESGGRIQYF. The CDR3 DNA reads TGCGCCAGCAGTGAGTCAGGGGGACGAATTCAGTACTTC.

The CDR3 region has the DNA TGTGCCAGCAGTCCGCGGCAGTGGAGGGCGGGATCCGATACGCAGTATTTT. Translated: CASSPRQWRAGSDTQYF. The genes are TRBV27 and TRBJ2-3, with D maybe TRBD2 (6 bases). Trimming pared 5 bases from V and 6 bases from J, leaving 24 bases between. CDR1 MNHEY and CDR2 SMNVEV come from the germline V gene (reference sequence). The CDR3 has 17 amino acids.

This chain uses TRBV7-8 with TRBJ2-7, with TRBD1 matching 12 bases. Germline V lookup: CDR1 SGHVS, CDR2 FQNEAQ. The CDR3 totals 15 residues. After removal of 5 bases from V and 7 bases from J, the junction contained 9 bases not matched to a gene. The CDR3 bases are TGTGCCAGCAGCACCCGGGACAGGGGGCTGGGAGAGCAGTACTTC. Its protein is CASSTRDRGLGEQYF. The entire variable domain, with the rest obtained from reference TRBV7-8 and TRBJ2-7, is as follows: GAGVSQSPRYKVAKRGQDVALRCDPISGHVSLFWYQQALGQGPEFLTYFQNEAQLDKSGLPSDRFFAERPEGSVSTLKIQRTQQEDSAVYLCASSTRDRGLGEQYFGPGTRLTVT.

This sequence joins TRBV7-2 and TRBJ2-3; 10 positions match TRBD2. The germline V gene encodes CDR1 SGHTA and CDR2 FQGNSA. This CDR3 spans 16 amino acids. V lost 2 bases, J lost 0 bases, and 2 bases stayed unmatched. The CDR3 nucleotides are TGTGCCAGCAGCTTACTAGCGGGAGCTAGCACAGATACGCAGTATTTT. Its protein is CASSLLAGASTDTQYF. Looking up the rest from reference TRBV7-2 and TRBJ2-3 gives the full variable domain: GAGVSQSPSNKVTEKGKDVELRCDPISGHTALYWYRQSLGQGLEFLIYFQGNSAPDKSGLPSDRFSAERTGGSVSTLTIQRTQQEDSAVYLCASSLLAGASTDTQYFGPGTRLTVL.

This clone was found once. The DNA of the CDR3 is TGCGCCAGCAGCCCAGGTTCCCAGGGGGCAACTAATGAAAAACTGTTTTTT. This sequence encodes CASSPGSQGATNEKLFF. The chain links TRBV4-1 to TRBJ1-4; TRBD1 matches at 7 bases. V lost 4 bases and J lost 0; bases outside the gene matches: 8. There are 17 residues in the CDR3. CDR1 MGHRA and CDR2 YSYEKL come from the germline V gene.

The genes are TRBV7-2 and TRBJ2-3; D remains ambiguous. Trimming took off 5 bases at V and 2 bases at J, with 20 bases between the two ends. CDR1 and CDR2 from the germline V gene are SGHTA and FQGNSA. This CDR3 is 17 amino acids long. The CDR3 region has the DNA TGTGCCAGCAGCCTCCCTTTAAGACCAGCCGACACAGATACGCAGTATTTT. It is translated as CASSLPLRPADTDTQYF.

The V and J genes are TRBV6-1 and TRBJ1-5, with 9 bases identical to TRBD1. Germline CDR1 MNHNS, CDR2 SASEGT. With V trimmed by 6 bases and J by 4 bases, 4 bases remained unmatched. This CDR3 contains 14 residues. The CDR3 bases are TGTGCCAGCAGGACCGGGACAGGGAATCAGCCCCAGCATTTT. It translates to CASRTGTGNQPQHF.

The V and J genes are TRBV5-1 and TRBJ1-3, with TRBD1 identical over 11 bases. The CDR3 has 17 residues. Germline V gene data show CDR1 as SGHRS and CDR2 as YFSETQ. V gave up 2 bases and J gave up 2 bases; unmatched junction bases: 6. The chain's CDR3 is CASSFNPGQGAGNTIYF. As DNA, the CDR3 is TGCGCCAGCAGCTTCAACCCGGGACAGGGGGCTGGAAACACCATATATTTT.

This clone showed up just once. The chain is built from TRBV19 and TRBJ2-7, with a weak D call TRBD1 (6 bases). V dropped 2 bases and J dropped 1 base, with 15 bases sitting between them. CDR1 and CDR2 (germline): LNHDA, SQIVND (reference sequence). This CDR3 has 16 amino acids. CDR3 DNA sequence: TGTGCCAGTAGTATAATAGAACAGGGTGGATCCTACGAGCAGTACTTC. It translates to CASSIIEQGGSYEQYF.

This chain joins TRBV7-2 and TRBJ1-2, with D possibly matching TRBD1 (5 bases). CDR3 length equals 15 residues. Germline V lookup: CDR1 SGHTA, CDR2 FQGNSA. V lost 1 base, J lost 0 bases, and 9 bases lay in between. The CDR3 nucleotides are TGTGCCAGCAGCTTAGGCAGGGAAGCTAACTATGGCTACACCTTC. Protein sequence: CASSLGREANYGYTF.

The chain couples TRBV7-9 to TRBJ1-3; TRBD1 agrees at 8 bases. This CDR3 has 15 amino acids. The V gene end was trimmed by 5 bases and the J gene end by 6 bases; junction bases not matched to a gene: 9. In germline, CDR1 is SEHNR, CDR2 FQNEAQ (reference sequence). CDR3 protein: CASSRRQGIENTIYF. The CDR3 bases are TGTGCCAGCAGCCGGAGACAGGGGATCGAAAACACCATATATTTT.

The gene calls are TRBV5-1 and TRBJ2-5, with D possibly TRBD1 on 5 matching bases. Germline CDR1 and CDR2: SGHRS and YFSETQ. Trimming shortened V by 1 base and J by 2 bases, and 9 bases separated the two germline ends. The CDR3 spans 14 residues. CDR3 loop: CASSLWRTQETQYF. As DNA, the CDR3 is TGCGCCAGCAGCTTGTGGCGGACACAAGAGACCCAGTACTTC.

This rearrangement joins TRBV18 to TRBJ1-3; D not resolved. The CDR3 extends over 15 amino acids. V shed 2 bases and J shed 0 bases, with 8 bases lying between them. Germline loops: CDR1 KGHSH, CDR2 LQKENI. The CDR3 spells CASSPLVLSGNTIYF. The CDR3 DNA reads as TGTGCCAGCTCACCATTGGTACTCTCTGGAAACACCATATATTTT.

The CDR3 sequence is CASSVGRGGGGYTF. CDR3 in DNA: TGTGCCAGTAGTGTCGGCAGGGGTGGAGGAGGCTACACCTTC. V usage is TRBV19 and J usage is TRBJ1-2, with TRBD1 as a possible D gene (6 bases). This CDR3 has 14 amino acids. Germline CDR1 LNHDA, CDR2 SQIVND (reference sequence). The V end lost 5 bases, the J end lost 8 bases, and 18 bases lay between the germline ends. The whole variable domain, filled in from reference TRBV19 and TRBJ1-2, reads DGGITQSPKYLFRKEGQNVTLSCEQNLNHDAMYWYRQDPGQGLRLIYYSQIVNDFQKGDIAEGYSVSREKKESFPLTVTSAQKNPTAFYLCASSVGRGGGGYTFGSGTRLTVV.

CDR3 residues: CASSPGGTDTQYF. For the CDR3, the DNA is TGTGCCAGCTCACCGGGGGGCACAGATACGCAGTATTTT. V is TRBV18 and J is TRBJ2-3; D assignment may be TRBD1 or TRBD2 (5 bases each). The CDR3 consists of 13 residues. The germline gives CDR1 KGHSH, CDR2 LQKENI. V was cut by 3 bases and J by 1 base, with 5 bases left in between.

V gene TRBV12-5 combines with J gene TRBJ1-3, with D possibly being TRBD1 (5 bases). Between the trimmed V and J ends, which lost 4 bases and 4 bases, there was a span of 11 bases. The CDR3 has 14 residues. Germline V gene lookup returns CDR1 LGHNT and CDR2 FRNRAP. The CDR3 loop is CASGYPGPGNTIYF. The CDR3 DNA is TGTGCTAGTGGTTATCCGGGACCGGGAAACACCATATATTTT.

V gene TRBV5-4 combines with J gene TRBJ2-1; 8 bases align to TRBD2. Trimming at V came to 4 bases and at J to 4 bases, leaving 10 bases not matched to a gene. The CDR3 extends over 16 amino acids. Per the germline V gene, CDR1 is SGHNT and CDR2 is YYREEE (reference sequence). DNA of the CDR3: TGTGCCAGCAGCAAGGACACTAGCGGAGCTTACAATGAGCAGTTCTTC. It translates to CASSKDTSGAYNEQFF.

The chain joins TRBV7-2 to TRBJ2-6; D is undetermined. Trimming pared 0 bases from V and 4 bases from J, leaving 7 bases between. Germline CDR1 and CDR2: SGHTA and FQGNSA. The CDR3 is made up of 15 amino acids. In nucleotides, the CDR3 is TGTGCCAGCAGCTTAGCGGGCACCGGGGCCAACGTCCTGACTTTC. Translated: CASSLAGTGANVLTF.

This clone was detected only once. The chain's CDR3 is CASGLVRGGTEAFF. The CDR3 region has the DNA TGTGCTAGTGGTTTGGTACGCGGGGGCACTGAAGCTTTCTTT. V and J are TRBV12-5 and TRBJ1-1; a weak D match, TRBD1 (5 bases). Germline CDR1 LGHNT, CDR2 FRNRAP. This CDR3 is 14 amino acids long. V was shortened by 0 bases and J by 4 bases, with 9 bases between the two germline ends.

The chain is built from TRBV28 and TRBJ1-2; no firm D call. The germline CDR1 and CDR2 sequences are MDHEN and SYDVKM. The CDR3 is made up of 13 amino acids. V gave up 7 bases and J gave up 5 bases, with 14 bases separating them. The CDR3 region is CASTVRPTYGYTF. The CDR3 bases are TGTGCCAGCACTGTCAGACCTACGTATGGCTACACCTTC.

The V gene is TRBV15, the J gene TRBJ2-7, with 15 bases identical to TRBD2. The CDR3 extends over 17 amino acids. Unmatched junction bases numbered 6, after V lost 3 bases and J lost 3 bases. Germline lookup yields CDR1 LNHNV and CDR2 YYDKDF (reference sequence). Written as DNA, the CDR3 is TGTGCCACCAGCAGGGGGGGACTAGCGGGAGGCTACTACGAGCAGTACTTC. Amino acids: CATSRGGLAGGYYEQYF.

The V and J genes are TRBV9 and TRBJ2-1; 7 bases fit TRBD1. Germline CDR1 is SGDLS and CDR2 is YYNGEE. This CDR3 comprises 15 residues. J was trimmed by 2 bases and V by 3 bases; bases with no gene match: 5. The CDR3 protein is CASSETGAPYNEQFF. The CDR3 DNA reads TGTGCCAGCAGCGAAACAGGGGCGCCCTACAATGAGCAGTTCTTC.

The sample holds a few counts of this clone. V is TRBV5-4 and J is TRBJ1-4; 8 nucleotides line up with TRBD1. The V and J ends lost 5 bases and 2 bases, in that order; junction bases with no gene match: 2. In germline, CDR1 is SGHNT, CDR2 YYREEE (reference sequence). This CDR3 spans 14 amino acids. The CDR3 bases are TGTGCCAGCAGACAGGGGGGCACTAATGAAAAACTGTTTTTT. Encoded protein: CASRQGGTNEKLFF.

This chain connects TRBV10-2 to TRBJ2-1; 9 positions match TRBD2. CDR3 length equals 15 residues. Germline CDR1 WSHSY, CDR2 SAAADI. Trimming took 8 bases from V and 0 from J; bases not matched to a gene: 5. The CDR3 here is CASGYSGSSYNEQFF. The CDR3 DNA reads TGCGCCAGCGGATATAGCGGGAGCTCCTACAATGAGCAGTTCTTC.

This chain connects TRBV29-1 to TRBJ1-2; 9 bases agree with TRBD1. CDR1 and CDR2 (germline): SQVTM, ANQGSEA. With V trimmed by 7 bases and J by 5 bases, 14 bases remained unmatched. CDR3 length: 15 residues. This chain's CDR3 is CSASRGTGTSYGYTF. The CDR3 coding sequence is TGCAGCGCTAGCCGAGGGACAGGGACGTCATATGGCTACACCTTC.

This clone was seen once. This chain uses TRBV10-3 with TRBJ2-5, with 7 bases identical to TRBD2. CDR1 ENHRY and CDR2 SYGVKD come from the germline V gene. This CDR3 has 12 amino acids. J was trimmed by 5 bases and V by 8 bases; bases with no gene match: 5. The CDR3 reads CAISGGSETQYF. CDR3 nucleotides: TGTGCCATCTCGGGAGGTTCGGAGACCCAGTACTTC.